This is a list of T cell receptor beta chains from one sample in a study of T cells after yellow fever vaccination. TCRdb passed the 5' RACE reads through MiXCR, listing each CDR3 protein once. The sample has 200,000 to 300,000 distinct CDR3 sequences, 6.9% seen once. Sequences were derived from CD4+ T cells sorted from PBMCs, sampled 15 days after the yellow fever booster vaccination. These receptors came from a man aged 30-40 years who received the YFV17D yellow fever vaccine. Both conserved end residues are part of each CDR3. D genes are given only for firm matches. Size values are once, few and many counts, or a class for expanded clones, and some rows have none.

cdr3_aa,cdr3_nt,d_call,j_call,cdr3_length,v_call,clone_size
CASSSTRTVLGNTIYF,TGTGCCAGCAGCTCTACCCGAACCGTTCTCGGAAACACCATATATTTT,-,TRBJ1-3,16,TRBV12-3/TRBV12-4,few
CASSFRVGQPQHF,TGTGCCAGCAGTTTCAGGGTTGGTCAGCCCCAGCATTTT,-,TRBJ1-5,13,TRBV12-3/TRBV12-4,few
CSARGLETQYF,TGCAGTGCTAGAGGACTGGAGACCCAGTACTTC,-,TRBJ2-5,11,TRBV20-1,many
CASSVSGPHSYEQYF,TGTGCCAGCAGTGTCTCCGGGCCCCACTCCTACGAGCAGTACTTC,-,TRBJ2-7,15,TRBV6-1,few
CASSRLAENTDTQYF,TGTGCCAGCAGTCGACTAGCGGAAAACACAGATACGCAGTATTTT,TRBD2,TRBJ2-3,15,TRBV6-1,few
CASGLIGGRATEQFF,TGTGCCAGCGGACTTATTGGCGGGAGGGCCACTGAGCAGTTCTTC,TRBD2,TRBJ2-1,15,TRBV6-1,many
CSAPRGIEQYF,TGCAGTGCTCCCCGAGGGATCGAGCAGTACTTC,-,TRBJ2-7,11,TRBV20-1,few
CASSQGKTSGVLAKNIQYF,TGTGCCAGCAGCCAAGGGAAGACTAGCGGGGTACTAGCCAAAAACATTCAGTACTTC,TRBD2,TRBJ2-4,19,TRBV3-1,few
CSCLQDVPYNEQFF,TGCAGCTGCCTACAGGATGTACCCTACAATGAGCAGTTCTTC,-,TRBJ2-1,14,TRBV29-1,many
CATSRFSSLAGSYEQYF,TGTGCCACCAGCAGGTTCAGTAGCCTAGCGGGGTCCTACGAGCAGTACTTC,TRBD2,TRBJ2-7,17,TRBV15,-
CASSLASGSLGVLTF,TGTGCCAGCAGCTTGGCTAGCGGGAGTCTCGGCGTCCTGACTTTC,TRBD2,TRBJ2-6,15,TRBV5-6,-
CASSPSSGRQFF,TGTGCCAGCAGCCCGTCTAGCGGAAGACAGTTCTTC,TRBD2,TRBJ2-1,12,TRBV3-1,many
CASSLAGGDYYEQYF,TGTGCCAGCAGCTTAGCGGGAGGGGACTACTACGAGCAGTACTTC,TRBD2,TRBJ2-7,15,TRBV7-2,few